This TCR beta chain was identified during a study of response to subunit inactivated influenza vaccine. TCRdb re-derived calls from the RT-PCR reads in MiXCR, one entry per CDR3 protein. The sample has some 500,000 distinct CDR3 sequences, more than 15% seen once. The sample holds a few counts of this clonotype. Antigen unknown. A much larger clonotype is one base distant, so this may be a read error. Study-wide results and caveats: The authors suggested that every seasonal influenza vaccination recruits few new T cells.

The sample consisted of CD4+ T cells sorted from PBMCs, taken roughly 24 months after vaccination. This receptor was taken from a man aged 50-75 years who received an inactivated influenza vaccine.

As DNA, the CDR3 is TGTGCCAGCAGTTGGGGGACAGCTAACTATGGCTACACCTTC. It is translated as CASSWGTANYGYTF. The chain has TRBV6-2 or TRBV6-3 and TRBJ1-2, with 7 positions matching TRBD1. CDR3 length: 14 residues. Germline V lookup: CDR1 MNHEY, CDR2 SVGEGT. V lost 4 bases to trimming and J lost 0 bases; unmatched junction nucleotides: 2.